These T cell receptor beta chains were read from a single sample in a study of control samples from healthy donors and cancer patients. Sequencing used immunoSEQ multiplex PCR; TCRdb keeps in-frame clones, though not all of them. Of about 120,000 clones listed, approximately 87% are singletons. Input material: blood. The source is a man aged 25-45 years in good health. Both conserved end residues are part of each CDR3. D genes are given only for firm matches. Size values are once, few and many counts, or a class for expanded clones, and some rows have none.

J: TRBJ1-5
D: TRBD1
V: TRBV6-1
size: .
DNA: TGTGCCAGCAGTGGGACAGGATGGGTGGGCAATCAGCCCCAGCATTTT
CDR3: CASSGTGWVGNQPQHF

J: TRBJ2-7
D: .
V: TRBV18
size: .
DNA: TGTGCCAGCTCGTCCGGGATGGACGGCGAGCAGTACTTC
CDR3: CASSSGMDGEQYF

J: TRBJ1-1
D: .
V: TRBV10-3
size: .
DNA: TGTGCCATCAGTGAGCGGGAGGCAGAAGCTGAAGCTTTCTTT
CDR3: CAISEREAEAEAFF

J: TRBJ2-5
D: TRBD1
V: TRBV9
size: .
DNA: TGTGCCAGCAGCGGCAGGGGGCTGGAGACCCAGTACTTC
CDR3: CASSGRGLETQYF

J: TRBJ1-5
D: .
V: TRBV9
size: .
DNA: TGTGCCAGCAGCGTAGGTCCAGGTAGCAATCAGCCCCAGCATTTT
CDR3: CASSVGPGSNQPQHF

J: TRBJ1-1
D: .
V: TRBV28
size: .
DNA: TGTGCCAGCAGGACTGGCAGTGAGGGCGTTACTGAAGCTTTCTTT
CDR3: CASRTGSEGVTEAFF

J: TRBJ1-5
D: TRBD1
V: TRBV7-2
size: .
DNA: TGTGCCAGCAGCTCTGGGACAGGGGGGGTTGGCAATCAGCCCCAGCATTTT
CDR3: CASSSGTGGVGNQPQHF

J: TRBJ2-6
D: .
V: TRBV5-5
size: .
DNA: TGTGCCAGCAGCCAAGGACCTGGGGCCGTCGGGGCCAACGTCCTGACTTTC
CDR3: CASSQGPGAVGANVLTF

J: TRBJ1-2
D: TRBD1
V: TRBV10-1
size: .
DNA: TGCGCCAGCAGTGGGACAGGAGTTTATGGCTACACCTTC
CDR3: CASSGTGVYGYTF

J: TRBJ1-2
D: TRBD1
V: TRBV24-1
size: once
DNA: TGTGCCACCAGCGGGACAGGTTGGCCCTATGGCTACACCTTC
CDR3: CATSGTGWPYGYTF

J: TRBJ1-5
D: .
V: TRBV12-5
size: .
DNA: TGTGCTAGTGGTTTGGGGCGAGGAAATCAGCCCCAGCATTTT
CDR3: CASGLGRGNQPQHF

J: TRBJ1-2
D: TRBD1
V: TRBV9
size: .
DNA: TGTGCCAGCAGCATAGGACAGGGAAGCTATGGCTACACCTTC
CDR3: CASSIGQGSYGYTF

J: TRBJ1-5
D: TRBD1
V: TRBV30
size: .
DNA: TGTGCCTGGAGTCGGGACAGTGCTGGCAATCAGCCCCAGCATTTT
CDR3: CAWSRDSAGNQPQHF

J: TRBJ2-7
D: .
V: TRBV7-9
size: .
DNA: TGTGCCAGCAGCTTAGCGCAGGGGACCTACGAGCAGTACTTC
CDR3: CASSLAQGTYEQYF

J: TRBJ2-5
D: TRBD2
V: TRBV5-1
size: .
DNA: TGCGCCAGCAGCTCGACTAGCGGGGGGCCGAGGGAGACCCAGTACTTC
CDR3: CASSSTSGGPRETQYF

J: TRBJ1-3
D: TRBD1
V: TRBV7-2
size: .
DNA: TGTGCCAGCACCGGGACAGGGGGCGGTGGAAACACCATATATTTT
CDR3: CASTGTGGGGNTIYF

J: TRBJ2-1
D: TRBD1
V: TRBV29-1
size: .
DNA: TGCAGCGCAGGGGGCTGGAGGAATGAGCAGTTCTTC
CDR3: CSAGGWRNEQFF

J: TRBJ1-5
D: .
V: TRBV6-1
size: .
DNA: TGTGCCAGCAGTGAAGGACGGAATAGCAATCAGCCCCAGCATTTT
CDR3: CASSEGRNSNQPQHF

J: TRBJ2-2
D: .
V: TRBV19
size: .
DNA: TGTGCCAGTAGTTCGGGGACATTTAGAACCGGGGAGCTGTTTTTT
CDR3: CASSSGTFRTGELFF

J: TRBJ1-1
D: TRBD1
V: TRBV27
size: .
DNA: TGTGCCAGCAGGGACAGGGTTATACCTGAAGCTTTCTTT
CDR3: CASRDRVIPEAFF

J: TRBJ2-2
D: .
V: TRBV28
size: .
DNA: TGTGCCAGCACCCCCGGCGGGGGCTCGAACACCGGGGAGCTGTTTTTT
CDR3: CASTPGGGSNTGELFF

J: TRBJ2-5
D: TRBD2
V: TRBV9
size: .
DNA: TGTGCCAGCAGCTCCTTGGGTAGCGGGATAAAAGAGACCCAGTACTTC
CDR3: CASSSLGSGIKETQYF

J: TRBJ2-5
D: TRBD2
V: TRBV29-1
size: .
DNA: TGCAGCGTTAAGCGGGACCCTCAAGAGACCCAGTACTTC
CDR3: CSVKRDPQETQYF

J: TRBJ1-1
D: .
V: TRBV7-3
size: .
DNA: TGTGCCAGCAGCCCTATCGGGGGTAGGACTGAAGCTTTCTTT
CDR3: CASSPIGGRTEAFF

J: TRBJ2-2
D: TRBD1
V: TRBV10-3
size: .
DNA: TGTGCCATCAGTTCTGGACAGGTTCTGGGCGGGGAGCTGTTTTTT
CDR3: CAISSGQVLGGELFF

J: TRBJ1-4
D: .
V: TRBV24-1
size: .
DNA: TGTGCCACCAGTGACGGATCTAATGAAAAACTGTTTTTT
CDR3: CATSDGSNEKLFF

J: TRBJ2-5
D: .
V: TRBV15
size: .
DNA: TGTGCCACCAGCAGAGATGGCGGGCAAGAGACCCAGTACTTC
CDR3: CATSRDGGQETQYF

J: TRBJ2-2
D: .
V: TRBV27
size: once
DNA: TGTGCCACCAGGGGTGGGTTGGACACCGGGGAGCTGTTTTTT
CDR3: CATRGGLDTGELFF

J: TRBJ1-4
D: .
V: TRBV10-3
size: .
DNA: TGTGCCATCAGTGAACAGGATGAAAAACTGTTTTTT
CDR3: CAISEQDEKLFF

J: TRBJ1-2
D: .
V: TRBV25-1
size: once
DNA: TGTGCCAGCAGTGGACAGAACTATGGCTACACCTTC
CDR3: CASSGQNYGYTF

J: TRBJ2-5
D: TRBD2
V: TRBV5-1
size: .
DNA: TGCGCCAGCAGCTGGGGGACTAGCGGGGGCCGGGAGACCCAGTACTTC
CDR3: CASSWGTSGGRETQYF

J: TRBJ1-1
D: .
V: TRBV5-1
size: .
DNA: TGCGCCAGCAGCTTGGTACCAGGGGAAGCTTTCTTT
CDR3: CASSLVPGEAFF

J: TRBJ2-5
D: TRBD1
V: TRBV5-1
size: .
DNA: TGCGCCAGCAGCTTGGCCGGTGGGAGGACAGGGGTGCTGGAAGAGACCCAGTACTTC
CDR3: CASSLAGGRTGVLEETQYF

J: TRBJ2-5
D: TRBD2
V: TRBV24-1
size: .
DNA: TGTGCCACCAGTGATCCAGCGGGGGGAGAGACCCAGTACTTC
CDR3: CATSDPAGGETQYF

J: TRBJ1-2
D: TRBD1
V: TRBV7-9
size: .
DNA: TGTGCCAGCAGCTTAATCAGGACAGGGAACTATGGCTACACCTTC
CDR3: CASSLIRTGNYGYTF

J: TRBJ1-1
D: TRBD1
V: TRBV30
size: once
DNA: TGTGCCTGGGGGACAGGGGCCTTTGAAGCTTTCTTT
CDR3: CAWGTGAFEAFF

J: TRBJ2-3
D: .
V: TRBV10-3
size: .
DNA: TGTGCCATCAGTGAATGGGACCCCAACACAGATACGCAGTATTTT
CDR3: CAISEWDPNTDTQYF

J: TRBJ2-1
D: TRBD2
V: TRBV2
size: once
DNA: TGTGCCAGCTCGGCTAGCGGGGGGTCCTATGAGCAGTTCTTC
CDR3: CASSASGGSYEQFF

J: TRBJ1-6
D: .
V: TRBV18
size: .
DNA: TGTGCCAGCTCACCAAGGGCTCCAAATTCACCCCTCCACTTT
CDR3: CASSPRAPNSPLHF